This T cell receptor beta chain was documented in a study of regulatory T cells in long-lasting Graves disease. This CDR3 spans 16 amino acids. Trimming left V 5 bases short and J 6 bases short, with 22 bases between. Germline V CDR1 and CDR2: MGHDK, SYGVNS. Time point of the sample: newly diagnosed GD, antithyroid drugs for less than 3 months. PBMC-extracted RNA yielded the TCR library. This clonotype was picked up many times. Sequencing libraries for TCR beta were prepared with iRepertoire HTBI primers and Arm-PCR of CDR3 regions. TCRdb fed the multiplex PCR reads into MiXCR, producing one record per CDR3 protein. The sample holds 510,000 or so distinct CDR3 sequences, more than 10% seen once. Another study also made use of these data, one on T cells in Graves' hyperthyroidism and ophthalmopathy.

The source of this sequence is a young woman with Graves disease. The chain links TRBV25-1 to TRBJ1-1; D remains ambiguous. The sample in question was peripheral blood mononuclear cells (PBMCs), obtained at new diagnosis, from a patient treated with antithyroid drugs. CDR3 amino acids: CASSSGLTVRWSEAFF. The DNA for the CDR3 is TGTGCCAGCAGTTCCGGACTGACCGTGCGTTGGTCTGAAGCTTTCTTT. Filled out from reference TRBV25-1 and TRBJ1-1, the complete variable domain reads EADIYQTPRYLVIGTGKKITLECSQTMGHDKMYWYQQDPGMELHLIHYSYGVNSTEKGDLSSESTVSRIRTEHFPLTLESARPSHTSQYLCASSSGLTVRWSEAFFGQGTRLTVV.